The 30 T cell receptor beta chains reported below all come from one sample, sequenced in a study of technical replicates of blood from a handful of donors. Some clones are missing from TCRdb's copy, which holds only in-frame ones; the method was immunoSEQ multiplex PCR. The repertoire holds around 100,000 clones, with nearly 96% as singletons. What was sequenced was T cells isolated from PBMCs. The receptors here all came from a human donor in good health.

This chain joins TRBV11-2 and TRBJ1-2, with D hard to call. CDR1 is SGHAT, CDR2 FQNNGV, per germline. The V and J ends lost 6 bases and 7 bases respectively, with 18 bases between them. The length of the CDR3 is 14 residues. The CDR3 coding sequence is TGTGCCAGCAGAAAAGCGGGCGAGGGAGTTGGCTACACCTTC. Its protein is CASRKAGEGVGYTF.

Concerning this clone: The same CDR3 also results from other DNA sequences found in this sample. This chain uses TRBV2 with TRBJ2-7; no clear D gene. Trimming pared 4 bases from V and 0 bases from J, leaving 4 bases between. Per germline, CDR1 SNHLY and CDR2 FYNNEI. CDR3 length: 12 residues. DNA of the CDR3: TGTGCCAGCAGTGGAGACTCCTACGAGCAGTACTTC. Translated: CASSGDSYEQYF.

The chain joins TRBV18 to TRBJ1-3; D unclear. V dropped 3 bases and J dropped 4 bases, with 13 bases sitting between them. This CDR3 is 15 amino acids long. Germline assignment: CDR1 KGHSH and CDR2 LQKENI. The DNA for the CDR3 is TGTGCCAGCTCACCTAACGGATTGGAGGGAAACACCATATATTTT. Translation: CASSPNGLEGNTIYF. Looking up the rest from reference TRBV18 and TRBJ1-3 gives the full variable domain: NAGVMQNPRHLVRRRGQEARLRCSPMKGHSHVYWYRQLPEEGLKFMVYLQKENIIDESGMPKERFSAEFPKEGPSILRIQQVVRGDSAAYFCASSPNGLEGNTIYFGEGSWLTVV.

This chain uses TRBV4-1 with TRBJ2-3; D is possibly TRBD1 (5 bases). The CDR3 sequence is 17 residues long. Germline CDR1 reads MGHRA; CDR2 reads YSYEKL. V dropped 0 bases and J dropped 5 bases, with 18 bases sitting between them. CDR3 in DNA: TGCGCCAGCAGCCAAGAAATGCAGGGTGGAGCACAAGATACGCAGTATTTT. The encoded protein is CASSQEMQGGAQDTQYF.

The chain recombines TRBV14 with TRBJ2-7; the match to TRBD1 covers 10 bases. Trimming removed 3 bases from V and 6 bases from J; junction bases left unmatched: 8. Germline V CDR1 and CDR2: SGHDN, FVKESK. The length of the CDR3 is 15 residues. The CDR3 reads CASSQGQGYGVEQYF. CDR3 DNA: TGTGCCAGCAGCCAGGGACAGGGGTATGGTGTCGAGCAGTACTTC.

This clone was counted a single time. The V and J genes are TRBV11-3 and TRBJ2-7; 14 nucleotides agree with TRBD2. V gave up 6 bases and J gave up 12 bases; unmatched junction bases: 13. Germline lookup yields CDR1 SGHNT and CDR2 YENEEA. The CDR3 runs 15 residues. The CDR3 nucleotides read TGTGCCAGCAGGGGAAGACTAGCGGGGGGGCAGGACACGTACTTC. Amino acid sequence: CASRGRLAGGQDTYF.

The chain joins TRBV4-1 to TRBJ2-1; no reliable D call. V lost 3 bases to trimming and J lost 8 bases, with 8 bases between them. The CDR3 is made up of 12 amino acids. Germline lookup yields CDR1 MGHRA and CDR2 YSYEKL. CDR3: CASSHQFDEQFF. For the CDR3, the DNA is TGCGCCAGCAGCCACCAATTTGATGAGCAGTTCTTC.

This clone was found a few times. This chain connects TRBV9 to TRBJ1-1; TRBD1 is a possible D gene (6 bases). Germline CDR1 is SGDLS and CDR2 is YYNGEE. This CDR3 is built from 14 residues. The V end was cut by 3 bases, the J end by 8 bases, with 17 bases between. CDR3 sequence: CASSGQAAGTEAFF. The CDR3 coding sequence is TGTGCCAGCAGCGGACAGGCAGCAGGGACGGAAGCTTTCTTT.

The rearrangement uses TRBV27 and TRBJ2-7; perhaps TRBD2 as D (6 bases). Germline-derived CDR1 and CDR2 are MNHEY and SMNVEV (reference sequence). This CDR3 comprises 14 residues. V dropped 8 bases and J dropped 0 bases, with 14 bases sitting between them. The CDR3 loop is CASRAGPNSYEQYF. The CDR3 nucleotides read TGTGCCAGCCGGGCGGGGCCTAACTCCTACGAGCAGTACTTC.

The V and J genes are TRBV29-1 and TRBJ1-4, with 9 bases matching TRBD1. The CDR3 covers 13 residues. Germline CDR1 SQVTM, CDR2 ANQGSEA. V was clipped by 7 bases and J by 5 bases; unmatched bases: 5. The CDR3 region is CSALTGGNEKLFF. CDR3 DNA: TGCAGCGCCTTGACAGGGGGGAATGAAAAACTGTTTTTT.

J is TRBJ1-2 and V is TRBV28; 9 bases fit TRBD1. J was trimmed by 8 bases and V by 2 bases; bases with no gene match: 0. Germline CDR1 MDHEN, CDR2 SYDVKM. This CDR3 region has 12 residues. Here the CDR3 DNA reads TGTGCCAGCAGTTTAGGGACAGGGGGCTACACCTTC. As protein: CASSLGTGGYTF.

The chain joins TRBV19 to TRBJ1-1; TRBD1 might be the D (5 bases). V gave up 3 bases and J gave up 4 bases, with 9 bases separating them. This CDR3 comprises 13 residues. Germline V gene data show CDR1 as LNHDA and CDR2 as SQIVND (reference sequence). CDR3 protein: CASSIGGGTEAFF. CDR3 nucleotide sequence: TGTGCCAGTAGTATCGGGGGAGGCACTGAAGCTTTCTTT.

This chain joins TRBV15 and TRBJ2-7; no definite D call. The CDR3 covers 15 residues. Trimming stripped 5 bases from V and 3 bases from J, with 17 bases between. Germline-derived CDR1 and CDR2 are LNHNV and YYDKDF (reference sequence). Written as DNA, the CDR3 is TGTGCCACCAGCCCCACCCCACTATCGGGCTACGAGCAGTACTTC. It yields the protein CATSPTPLSGYEQYF.

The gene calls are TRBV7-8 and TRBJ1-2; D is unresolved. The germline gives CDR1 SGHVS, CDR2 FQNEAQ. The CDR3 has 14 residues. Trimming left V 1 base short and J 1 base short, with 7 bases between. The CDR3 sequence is CASSLGGVNYGYTF. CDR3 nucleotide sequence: TGTGCCAGCAGCTTAGGCGGGGTTAACTATGGCTACACCTTC.

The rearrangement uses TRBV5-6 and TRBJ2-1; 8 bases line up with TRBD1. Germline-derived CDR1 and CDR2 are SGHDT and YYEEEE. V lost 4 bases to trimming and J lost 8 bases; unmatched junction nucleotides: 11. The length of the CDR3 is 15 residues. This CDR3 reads CASSAADRVLYEQFF. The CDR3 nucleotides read TGTGCCAGCAGCGCCGCGGACAGGGTCTTGTATGAGCAGTTCTTC.

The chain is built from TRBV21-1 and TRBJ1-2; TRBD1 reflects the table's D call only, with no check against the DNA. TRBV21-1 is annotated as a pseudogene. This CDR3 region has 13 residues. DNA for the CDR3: TGTGCCAGCAGCAAAGCGGCAGGGGGGGGCTACACCTTC. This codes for CASSKAAGGGYTF.

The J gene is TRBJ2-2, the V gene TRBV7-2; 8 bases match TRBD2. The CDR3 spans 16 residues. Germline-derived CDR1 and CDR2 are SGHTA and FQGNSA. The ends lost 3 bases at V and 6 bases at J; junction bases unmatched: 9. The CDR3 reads CASSLLPGRAPGELFF. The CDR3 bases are TGTGCCAGCAGCTTGCTTCCCGGGAGGGCCCCCGGGGAGCTGTTTTTT.

For the CDR3, the DNA is TGTGCCACCCAGAGAGGCCCAACTGAAGCTTTCTTT. It yields the protein CATQRGPTEAFF. The chain combines TRBV7-8 with TRBJ1-1; D gene ambiguous. The CDR3 runs to 12 residues. From germline, CDR1 is SGHVS and CDR2 FQNEAQ. V was trimmed by 10 bases and J by 5 bases, leaving 14 bases between them.

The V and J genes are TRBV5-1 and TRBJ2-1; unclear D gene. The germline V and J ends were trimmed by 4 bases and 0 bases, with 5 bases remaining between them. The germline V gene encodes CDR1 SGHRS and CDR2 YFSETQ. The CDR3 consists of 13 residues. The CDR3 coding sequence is TGCGCCAGCAGCCCGAGCTCCTACAATGAGCAGTTCTTC. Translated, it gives CASSPSSYNEQFF.

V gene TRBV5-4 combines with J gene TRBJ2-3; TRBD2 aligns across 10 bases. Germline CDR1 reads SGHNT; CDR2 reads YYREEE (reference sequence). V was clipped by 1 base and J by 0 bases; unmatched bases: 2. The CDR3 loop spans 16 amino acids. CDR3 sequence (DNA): TGTGCCAGCAGCTTGCAGCGGGAGGGTAGCACAGATACGCAGTATTTT. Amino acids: CASSLQREGSTDTQYF.

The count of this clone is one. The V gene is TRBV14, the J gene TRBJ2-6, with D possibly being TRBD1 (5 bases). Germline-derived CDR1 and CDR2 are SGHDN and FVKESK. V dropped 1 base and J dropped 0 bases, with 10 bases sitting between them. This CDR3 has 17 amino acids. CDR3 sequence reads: CASSQVRGGSGANVLTF. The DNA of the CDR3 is TGTGCCAGCAGCCAAGTAAGGGGTGGCTCTGGGGCCAACGTCCTGACTTTC.

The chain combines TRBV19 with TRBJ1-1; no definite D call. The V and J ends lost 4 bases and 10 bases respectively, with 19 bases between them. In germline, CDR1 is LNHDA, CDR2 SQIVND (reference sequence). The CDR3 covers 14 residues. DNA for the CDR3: TGTGCCAGTAGTAGGCCCGTCGGGGAGGTTGGAGCTTTCTTT. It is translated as CASSRPVGEVGAFF. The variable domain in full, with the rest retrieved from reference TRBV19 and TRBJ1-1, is DGGITQSPKYLFRKEGQNVTLSCEQNLNHDAMYWYRQDPGQGLRLIYYSQIVNDFQKGDIAEGYSVSREKKESFPLTVTSAQKNPTAFYLCASSRPVGEVGAFFGQGTRLTVV.

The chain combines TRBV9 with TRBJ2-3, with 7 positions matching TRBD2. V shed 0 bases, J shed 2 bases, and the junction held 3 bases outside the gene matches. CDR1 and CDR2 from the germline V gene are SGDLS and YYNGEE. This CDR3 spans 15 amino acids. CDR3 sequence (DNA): TGTGCCAGCAGCGTAGGGGGGGGGATCACAGATACGCAGTATTTT. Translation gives CASSVGGGITDTQYF.

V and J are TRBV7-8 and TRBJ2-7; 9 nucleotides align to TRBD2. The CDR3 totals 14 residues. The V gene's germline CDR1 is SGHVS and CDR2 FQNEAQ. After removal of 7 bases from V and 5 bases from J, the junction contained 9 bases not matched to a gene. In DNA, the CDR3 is TGTGCCAGCACCCCGACTAGCGGACTAAACGAGCAGTACTTC. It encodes CASTPTSGLNEQYF.

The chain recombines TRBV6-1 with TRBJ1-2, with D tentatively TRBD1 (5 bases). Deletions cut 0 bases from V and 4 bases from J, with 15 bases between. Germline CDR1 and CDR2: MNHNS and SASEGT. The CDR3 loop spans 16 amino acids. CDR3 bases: TGTGCCAGCAGTGAAGCATCGGCAGGGAACGGCTATGGCTACACCTTC. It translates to CASSEASAGNGYGYTF.

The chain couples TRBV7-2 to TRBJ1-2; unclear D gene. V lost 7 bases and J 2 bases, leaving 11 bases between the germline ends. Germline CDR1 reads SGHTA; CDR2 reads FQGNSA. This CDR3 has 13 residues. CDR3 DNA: TGTGCCAGCACTCCGGCGGGAAACTATGGCTACACCTTC. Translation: CASTPAGNYGYTF.

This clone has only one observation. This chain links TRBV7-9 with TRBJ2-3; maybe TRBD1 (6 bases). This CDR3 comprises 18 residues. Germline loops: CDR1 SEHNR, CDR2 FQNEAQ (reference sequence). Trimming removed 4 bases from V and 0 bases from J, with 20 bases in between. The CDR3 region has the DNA TGTGCCAGCAGCTCTAGACAGGCTCTTTCTACTAGCACAGATACGCAGTATTTT. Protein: CASSSRQALSTSTDTQYF.

This chain's CDR3 is CASSWDPGVYGYTF. The DNA for the CDR3 is TGCGCCAGCAGCTGGGACCCGGGGGTCTATGGCTACACCTTC. This chain uses TRBV5-1 with TRBJ1-2; possible D gene TRBD1, 5 bases. Trimming took off 3 bases at V and 4 bases at J, with 13 bases between the two ends. The CDR3 has 14 residues. CDR1 and CDR2 from the germline V gene are SGHRS and YFSETQ.

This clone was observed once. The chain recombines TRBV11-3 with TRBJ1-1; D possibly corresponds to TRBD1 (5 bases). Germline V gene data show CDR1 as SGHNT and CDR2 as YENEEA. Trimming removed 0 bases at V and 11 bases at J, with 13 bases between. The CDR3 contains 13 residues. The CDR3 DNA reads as TGTGCCAGCAGCTTAGATCAGTGGAGGGGCGCTTTCTTT. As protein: CASSLDQWRGAFF.

CDR3 bases: TGTGCCAGCAGGTCGGGGATCACAGATACGCAGTATTTT. This codes for CASRSGITDTQYF. The genes are TRBV5-8 and TRBJ2-3; weak D call: TRBD2 (5 bases). Germline assignment: CDR1 SGHTS and CDR2 YDEGEE. V lost 5 bases to trimming and J lost 2 bases, with 9 bases between them. The CDR3 runs 13 residues.